Following are 27 T cell receptor beta chains from one sample sequenced in a study of cytomegalovirus exposure and HLA in healthy donors. PCR was performed using 60 Vbeta and 13 Jbeta primers. The assay was immunoSEQ multiplex PCR, and TCRdb's table has in-frame clones only and misses some. Among 130,000 to 150,000 clones listed, over 60% were seen once. The sequenced sample was PBMCs. These TCRs come from a woman in her thirties or forties in good health and CMV-seronegative.

The CDR3 bases are TGTGCCAGCAGCTTTGGTGGCGGGGGCGCGGGAACTGAAGCTTTCTTT. Translation: CASSFGGGGAGTEAFF. The chain is built from TRBV5-6 and TRBJ1-1; D may be TRBD1 (6 bases). CDR1 and CDR2 (germline): SGHDT, YYEEEE. This CDR3 comprises 16 residues. The V and J ends lost 2 bases and 5 bases respectively, with 19 bases between them.

The CDR3 DNA reads TGCAGCGTTGGGTGGCTACCGGAGGAAGGCTACACCTTC. Protein: CSVGWLPEEGYTF. The chain joins TRBV29-1 to TRBJ1-2, with unresolved D. Germline loops: CDR1 SQVTM, CDR2 ANQGSEA. The CDR3 totals 13 residues. V lost 4 bases, J lost 8 bases, and 17 bases lay in between.

The chain carries TRBV27 and TRBJ2-1, with 12 positions matching TRBD2. Losses at the gene ends were 10 bases for V and 2 bases for J; bases not matched to a gene: 6. Germline V gives CDR1 MNHEY, CDR2 SMNVEV (reference sequence). The CDR3 extends over 15 amino acids. The CDR3 coding sequence is TGTGCCACCCGACTAGCGGGGGTTCCCTACAATGAGCAGTTCTTC. This codes for CATRLAGVPYNEQFF.

The chain joins TRBV5-1 to TRBJ1-1, with TRBD1 identical over 9 bases. This CDR3 has 14 residues. The germline gives CDR1 SGHRS, CDR2 YFSETQ. J was trimmed by 4 bases and V by 0 bases; bases with no gene match: 1. CDR3 sequence: CASSLGTGATEAFF. DNA of the CDR3: TGCGCCAGCAGCTTGGGGACAGGGGCCACTGAAGCTTTCTTT. The variable domain in full, with the rest retrieved from reference TRBV5-1 and TRBJ1-1, is KAGVTQTPRYLIKTRGQQVTLSCSPISGHRSVSWYQQTPGQGLQFLFEYFSETQRNKGNFPGRFSGRQFSNSRSEMNVSTLELGDSALYLCASSLGTGATEAFFGQGTRLTVV.

The chain employs TRBV28 and TRBJ1-1, with 7 bases aligning to TRBD1. The CDR3 covers 16 residues. In germline, CDR1 is MDHEN, CDR2 SYDVKM. V lost 2 bases, J lost 5 bases, and 11 bases stayed unmatched. The CDR3 here is CASSLPRASGGTEAFF. The CDR3 nucleotides are TGTGCCAGCAGTTTACCCCGGGCCTCAGGGGGAACTGAAGCTTTCTTT.

The chain links TRBV19 to TRBJ1-2; D might be TRBD1 (6 bases). The germline CDR1 and CDR2 sequences are LNHDA and SQIVND (reference sequence). The CDR3 covers 14 residues. Trimming shortened V by 4 bases and J by 0 bases, and 9 bases separated the two germline ends. The CDR3 coding sequence is TGTGCCAGTAGTACTGACAGGACTAACTATGGCTACACCTTC. Translating it yields CASSTDRTNYGYTF.

The rearrangement links TRBV2 to TRBJ1-1; D is uncertain. Trimming took off 6 bases at V and 3 bases at J, with 11 bases between the two ends. Looked up from germline, CDR1 is SNHLY and CDR2 is FYNNEI. The CDR3 sequence is 13 residues long. In DNA, the CDR3 is TGTGCCAGCAGCGTCGAGCGGGACACTGAAGCTTTCTTT. It encodes CASSVERDTEAFF.

The CDR3 bases are TGTGCCATCACTGCGCGGGAGATGGGGGTATATGGCTACACCTTC. Translated: CAITAREMGVYGYTF. V and J are TRBV10-3 and TRBJ1-2, with D possibly being TRBD1 (5 bases). The CDR3 is 15 residues long. Trimming shortened V by 7 bases and J by 5 bases, and 20 bases separated the two germline ends. From germline, CDR1 is ENHRY and CDR2 SYGVKD.

V gene TRBV7-6 combines with J gene TRBJ2-7; tentative D call: TRBD2 (6 bases). With 1 base removed from V and 7 bases from J, the gap between germline ends came to 11 bases. The CDR3 runs to 13 residues. Germline V gene lookup returns CDR1 SGHVS and CDR2 FNYEAQ. The CDR3 nucleotides read TGTGCCAGCAGCTTAGGGGGGGTGGGGGAGCAGTACTTC. It specifies CASSLGGVGEQYF. Looking up the rest from reference TRBV7-6 and TRBJ2-7 gives the full variable domain: GAGVSQSPRYKVTKRGQDVALRCDPISGHVSLYWYRQALGQGPEFLTYFNYEAQQDKSGLPNDRFSAERPEGSISTLTIQRTEQRDSAMYRCASSLGGVGEQYFGPGTRLTVT.

The genes are TRBV19 and TRBJ1-5; the match to TRBD1 covers 7 bases. The trim removed 0 bases at V and 7 bases at J, leaving 6 bases unmatched. Germline values: CDR1 LNHDA, CDR2 SQIVND (reference sequence). The CDR3 is made up of 15 amino acids. In nucleotides, the CDR3 is TGTGCCAGTAGTATAGATTGGGTAGGGGGCCAGCCCCAGCATTTT. It codes for CASSIDWVGGQPQHF.

The rearrangement links TRBV25-1 to TRBJ1-1; no firm D call. Trimming took 10 bases from V and 4 from J, leaving 10 bases between them. The CDR3 is made up of 11 amino acids. The germline V gene has CDR1 MGHDK and CDR2 SYGVNS. Written as DNA, the CDR3 is TGTGCCACCGGACGGGGCACTGAAGCTTTCTTT. The encoded protein is CATGRGTEAFF.

V usage is TRBV27 and J usage is TRBJ1-5; tentatively, D is TRBD1 (5 bases). The V gene's germline CDR1 is MNHEY and CDR2 SMNVEV (reference sequence). This CDR3 has 18 amino acids. The V gene lost 2 bases and the J gene lost 0 bases, with 17 bases spanning the gap. CDR3 in DNA: TGTGCCAGCAGTTTAAAGGCGTTGGGGCAAAATAGCAATCAGCCCCAGCATTTT. It encodes CASSLKALGQNSNQPQHF.

The chain joins TRBV5-6 to TRBJ2-7, with 7 positions matching TRBD1. The V and J ends lost 0 bases and 2 bases, in that order; junction bases with no gene match: 2. The V gene's germline CDR1 is SGHDT and CDR2 YYEEEE. The CDR3 is 14 residues long. CDR3 sequence reads: CASSLDGTAYEQYF. The CDR3 DNA is TGTGCCAGCAGCTTGGACGGGACAGCCTACGAGCAGTACTTC.

Worth noting for this clone: Other DNA sequences in this sample translate to the same CDR3. The rearrangement joins TRBV30 to TRBJ1-3, with no clear D. CDR1 and CDR2 from the germline V gene are GTSNPN and SVGIG (reference sequence). CDR3 length equals 13 residues. The V end lost 5 bases, the J end lost 0 bases, and 8 bases lay between the germline ends. In nucleotides, the CDR3 is TGTGCCTGGGATCGGGGCTCTGGAAACACCATATATTTT. This sequence encodes CAWDRGSGNTIYF.

V gene TRBV29-1 combines with J gene TRBJ2-5; 13 bases map to TRBD2. J was trimmed by 0 bases and V by 6 bases; bases with no gene match: 4. Germline V CDR1 and CDR2: SQVTM, ANQGSEA. This CDR3 spans 15 amino acids. For the CDR3, the DNA is TGCAGCGTGGGGACTAGCGGGGTACACCAAGAGACCCAGTACTTC. Translation: CSVGTSGVHQETQYF. The full variable domain, with the rest looked up from reference TRBV29-1 and TRBJ2-5, is SAVISQKPSRDICQRGTSLTIQCQVDSQVTMMFWYRQQPGQSLTLIATANQGSEATYESGFVIDKFPISRPNLTFSTLTVSNMSPEDSSIYLCSVGTSGVHQETQYFGPGTRLLVL.

This clone came up a few times. The junction departs from the called germline gene at one end, perhaps through a read error. The chain recombines TRBV7-9 with TRBJ1-4; 11 bases fit TRBD1. The CDR3 has 17 amino acids. CDR1 is SEHNR, CDR2 FQNEAQ, per germline (reference sequence). CDR3 in DNA: TGTTCCAGCAGCTCAGGACAGGGGGCGCGAGCTAATGAAAAACTGTTTTTT. This codes for CSSSSGQGARANEKLFF.

CDR3 nucleotide sequence: TGTGCCACCGGACAGGGTAGGTCCTACGAGCAGTACTTC. Protein sequence: CATGQGRSYEQYF. The chain employs TRBV7-6 and TRBJ2-7, with 8 bases aligning to TRBD1. Germline values: CDR1 SGHVS, CDR2 FNYEAQ. Trimming removed 10 bases from V and 1 base from J; junction bases left unmatched: 6. This CDR3 is built from 13 residues.

This rearrangement joins TRBV28 to TRBJ2-5, with 8 nucleotides matching TRBD1. V was clipped by 3 bases and J by 5 bases; unmatched bases: 5. The CDR3 length is 14 residues. Germline-derived CDR1 and CDR2 are MDHEN and SYDVKM. CDR3 amino acids: CASSLGRGRETQYF. CDR3 sequence (DNA): TGTGCCAGCAGTTTGGGCAGGGGGCGCGAGACCCAGTACTTC.

This chain's CDR3 is CASRLSGSSYEQYF. For the CDR3, the DNA is TGTGCCAGCAGACTTAGCGGGAGTTCCTACGAGCAGTACTTC. V and J are TRBV28 and TRBJ2-7, with 9 bases that match TRBD2. Germline values: CDR1 MDHEN, CDR2 SYDVKM. V dropped 6 bases and J dropped 1; count of bases not matched to a gene: 4. This CDR3 has 14 amino acids.

The sample holds one count of this clone. The chain couples TRBV2 to TRBJ2-7; D unclear. The V gene's germline CDR1 is SNHLY and CDR2 FYNNEI. The CDR3 covers 14 residues. V was pared by 2 bases and J by 6 bases, with 14 bases between. CDR3 coding DNA: TGTGCCAGCAGTGAAATCCTAGAGTCTGGCGAGCAGTACTTC. Protein sequence: CASSEILESGEQYF. The full variable domain, completed using reference TRBV2 and TRBJ2-7, is EPEVTQTPSHQVTQMGQEVILRCVPISNHLYFYWYRQILGQKVEFLVSFYNNEISEKSEIFDDQFSVERPDGSNFTLKIRSTKLEDSAMYFCASSEILESGEQYFGPGTRLTVT.

The chain recombines TRBV19 with TRBJ1-2; D is uncertain. In germline, CDR1 is LNHDA, CDR2 SQIVND (reference sequence). The CDR3 loop spans 10 amino acids. V was pared by 5 bases and J by 5 bases, with 3 bases between. The CDR3 protein is CASSRYGYTF. The CDR3 DNA follows: TGTGCCAGTAGTCGGTATGGCTACACCTTC.

The chain combines TRBV19 with TRBJ1-1; D is uncertain. Germline assignment: CDR1 LNHDA and CDR2 SQIVND (reference sequence). V was cut by 5 bases and J by 4 bases, with 11 bases left in between. This CDR3 spans 13 amino acids. The DNA for the CDR3 is TGTGCCAGTAGTCCCATCGCCGGCACTGAAGCTTTCTTT. Amino acid sequence: CASSPIAGTEAFF.

This chain connects TRBV5-1 to TRBJ1-6, with 7 bases aligning to TRBD1. CDR3 length: 14 residues. With V trimmed by 4 bases and J by 8 bases, 6 bases remained unmatched. Germline V gene data show CDR1 as SGHRS and CDR2 as YFSETQ. Here the CDR3 reads CASSAGTADSPLHF. The CDR3 DNA sequence: TGCGCCAGCAGCGCTGGGACAGCAGATTCACCCCTCCACTTT.

CDR3 loop: CATSRDPREAFF. The CDR3 DNA sequence: TGTGCCACCAGCAGAGACCCCCGTGAAGCTTTCTTT. The genes are TRBV15 and TRBJ1-1; D unclear. The CDR3 is made up of 12 amino acids. The ends were cut back, 0 bases at V and 7 bases at J, with 6 bases in the middle. Germline CDR1 is LNHNV and CDR2 is YYDKDF (reference sequence). Full variable domain (rest looked up from reference TRBV15 and TRBJ1-1): DAMVIQNPRYQVTQFGKPVTLSCSQTLNHNVMYWYQQKSSQAPKLLFHYYDKDFNNEADTPDNFQSRRPNTSFCFLDIRSPGLGDTAMYLCATSRDPREAFFGQGTRLTVV.

This clone has a single count. This chain uses TRBV5-1 with TRBJ1-4; TRBD1 agrees at 9 bases. There are 15 residues in the CDR3. The germline CDR1 and CDR2 sequences are SGHRS and YFSETQ. The V and J ends lost 1 base and 8 bases, in that order; junction bases with no gene match: 6. In nucleotides, the CDR3 is TGCGCCAGCAGCTTGACCCCCGGACAGGGGGAAAAACTGTTTTTT. This translates into CASSLTPGQGEKLFF.

This rearrangement joins TRBV30 to TRBJ1-6; TRBD1 matches at 8 bases. Germline values: CDR1 GTSNPN, CDR2 SVGIG (reference sequence). Trimming at V came to 5 bases and at J to 5 bases, leaving 2 bases not matched to a gene. The CDR3 totals 13 residues. CDR3 loop: CAWAGQDNSPLHF. DNA for the CDR3: TGTGCCTGGGCGGGACAGGATAATTCACCCCTCCACTTT.

The DNA of the CDR3 is TGTGCCAGCAGACCCCCGGTCCCCCCCCAGGGTGAAGCTTTCTTT. Translating gives CASRPPVPPQGEAFF. This chain links TRBV6-5 with TRBJ1-1; D is possibly TRBD1 (5 bases). With 6 bases removed from V and 7 bases from J, the gap between germline ends came to 21 bases. The germline V gene has CDR1 MNHEY and CDR2 SVGAGI. The length of the CDR3 is 15 residues.